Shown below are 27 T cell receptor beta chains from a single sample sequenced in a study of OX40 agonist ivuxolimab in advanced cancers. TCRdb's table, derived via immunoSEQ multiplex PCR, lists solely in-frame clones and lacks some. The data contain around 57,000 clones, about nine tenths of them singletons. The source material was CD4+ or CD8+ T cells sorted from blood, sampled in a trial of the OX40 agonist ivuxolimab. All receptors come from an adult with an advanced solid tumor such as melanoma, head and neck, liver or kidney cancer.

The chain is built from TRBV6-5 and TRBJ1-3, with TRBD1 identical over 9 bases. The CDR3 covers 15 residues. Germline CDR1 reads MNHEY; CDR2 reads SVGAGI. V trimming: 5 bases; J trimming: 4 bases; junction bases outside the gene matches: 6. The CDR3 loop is CASSTTGGAGNTIYF. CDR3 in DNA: TGTGCCAGCAGTACAACAGGGGGCGCCGGAAACACCATATATTTT.

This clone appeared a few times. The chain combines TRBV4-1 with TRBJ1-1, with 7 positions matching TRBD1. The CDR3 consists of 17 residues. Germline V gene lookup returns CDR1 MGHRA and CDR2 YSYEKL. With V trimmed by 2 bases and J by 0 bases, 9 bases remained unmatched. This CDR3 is CASSQPGQLKLNTEAFF. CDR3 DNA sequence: TGCGCCAGCAGCCAACCGGGACAGTTGAAGTTGAACACTGAAGCTTTCTTT.

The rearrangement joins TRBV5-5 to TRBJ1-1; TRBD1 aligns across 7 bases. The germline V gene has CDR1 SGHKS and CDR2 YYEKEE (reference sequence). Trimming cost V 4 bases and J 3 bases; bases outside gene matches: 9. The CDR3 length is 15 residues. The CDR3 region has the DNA TGTGCCAGCAGCCCACGGACAGGTACAGACACTGAAGCTTTCTTT. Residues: CASSPRTGTDTEAFF. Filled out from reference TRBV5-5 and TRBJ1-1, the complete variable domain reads DAGVTQSPTHLIKTRGQQVTLRCSPISGHKSVSWYQQVLGQGPQFIFQYYEKEERGRGNFPDRFSARQFPNYSSELNVNALLLGDSALYLCASSPRTGTDTEAFFGQGTRLTVV.

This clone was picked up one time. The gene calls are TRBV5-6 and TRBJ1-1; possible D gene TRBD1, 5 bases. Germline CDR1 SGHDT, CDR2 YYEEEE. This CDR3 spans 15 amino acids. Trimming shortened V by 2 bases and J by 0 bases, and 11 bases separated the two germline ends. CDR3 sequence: CASSFRQNMNTEAFF. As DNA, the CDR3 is TGTGCCAGCAGCTTTCGACAGAACATGAACACTGAAGCTTTCTTT.

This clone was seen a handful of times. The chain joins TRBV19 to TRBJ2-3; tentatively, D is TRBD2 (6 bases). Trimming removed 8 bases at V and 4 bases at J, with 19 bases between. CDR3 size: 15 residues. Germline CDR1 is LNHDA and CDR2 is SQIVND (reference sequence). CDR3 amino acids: CASGKWDGSADTQYF. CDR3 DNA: TGTGCCAGTGGCAAATGGGACGGGAGTGCAGATACGCAGTATTTT.

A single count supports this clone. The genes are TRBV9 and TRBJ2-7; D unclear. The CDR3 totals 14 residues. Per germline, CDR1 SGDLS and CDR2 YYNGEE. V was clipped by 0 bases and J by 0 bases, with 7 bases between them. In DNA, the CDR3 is TGTGCCAGCAGCGTAGACTCGAGCTCCTACGAGCAGTACTTC. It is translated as CASSVDSSSYEQYF.

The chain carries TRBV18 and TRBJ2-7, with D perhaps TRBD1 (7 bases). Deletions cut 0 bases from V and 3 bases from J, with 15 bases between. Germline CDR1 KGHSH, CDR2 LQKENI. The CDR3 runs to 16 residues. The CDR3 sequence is CASSPPGGTAIYEQYF. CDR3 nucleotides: TGTGCCAGCTCACCACCAGGCGGGACAGCCATCTACGAGCAGTACTTC.

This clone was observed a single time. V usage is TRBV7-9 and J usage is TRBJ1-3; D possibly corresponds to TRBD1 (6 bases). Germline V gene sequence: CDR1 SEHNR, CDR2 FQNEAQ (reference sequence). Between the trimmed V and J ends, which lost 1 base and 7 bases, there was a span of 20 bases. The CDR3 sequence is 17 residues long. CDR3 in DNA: TGTGCCAGCAGCTTAGTTCGGGGGGCCCTCTTCGGTAACACCATATATTTT. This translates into CASSLVRGALFGNTIYF.

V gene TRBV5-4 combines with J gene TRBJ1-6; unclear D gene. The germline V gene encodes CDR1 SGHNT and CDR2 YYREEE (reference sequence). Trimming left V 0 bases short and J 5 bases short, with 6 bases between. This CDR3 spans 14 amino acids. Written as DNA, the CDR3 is TGTGCCAGCAGCTTGGGACGGGATAATTCACCCCTCCACTTT. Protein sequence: CASSLGRDNSPLHF. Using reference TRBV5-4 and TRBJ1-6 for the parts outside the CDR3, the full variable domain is ETGVTQSPTHLIKTRGQQVTLRCSSQSGHNTVSWYQQALGQGPQFIFQYYREEENGRGNFPPRFSGLQFPNYSSELNVNALELDDSALYLCASSLGRDNSPLHFGNGTRLTVT.

As DNA, the CDR3 is TGTGCCAGCAGCCATGAGGGGAGCTCCTACAATGAGCAGTTCTTC. It translates to CASSHEGSSYNEQFF. The J gene is TRBJ2-1, the V gene TRBV7-3, with D perhaps being TRBD1 or TRBD2 (5 bases each). This CDR3 comprises 15 residues. Trimming left V 5 bases short and J 0 bases short, with 11 bases between. CDR1 is SGHTA and CDR2 is FQGTGA in the germline V gene.

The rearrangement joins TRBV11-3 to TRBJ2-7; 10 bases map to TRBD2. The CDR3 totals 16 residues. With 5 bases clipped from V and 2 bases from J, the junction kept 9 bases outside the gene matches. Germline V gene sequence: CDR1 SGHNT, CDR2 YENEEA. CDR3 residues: CASSPGIAGGPYEQYF. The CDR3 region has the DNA TGTGCCAGCAGCCCCGGAATAGCGGGAGGACCCTACGAGCAGTACTTC.

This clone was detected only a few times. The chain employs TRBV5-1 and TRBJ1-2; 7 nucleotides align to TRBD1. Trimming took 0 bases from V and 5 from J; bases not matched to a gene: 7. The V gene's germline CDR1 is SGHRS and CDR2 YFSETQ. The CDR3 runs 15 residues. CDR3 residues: CASSLVAGTEYGYTF. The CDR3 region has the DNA TGCGCCAGCAGCTTGGTGGCCGGGACAGAGTATGGCTACACCTTC.

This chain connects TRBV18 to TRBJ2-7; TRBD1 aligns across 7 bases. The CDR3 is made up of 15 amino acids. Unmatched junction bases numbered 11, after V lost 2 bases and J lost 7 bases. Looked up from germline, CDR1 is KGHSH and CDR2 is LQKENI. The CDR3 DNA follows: TGTGCCAGCTCACCATGCCAGGGGGTGACCTGTGAGCAGTACTTC. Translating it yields CASSPCQGVTCEQYF.

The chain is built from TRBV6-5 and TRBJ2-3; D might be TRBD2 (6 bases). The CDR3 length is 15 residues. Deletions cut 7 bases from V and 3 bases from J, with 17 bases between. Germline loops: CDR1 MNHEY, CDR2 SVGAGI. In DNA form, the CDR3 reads TGTGCCAGCACCCGGAGGGCCTTCGGGACAGATACGCAGTATTTT. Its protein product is CASTRRAFGTDTQYF.

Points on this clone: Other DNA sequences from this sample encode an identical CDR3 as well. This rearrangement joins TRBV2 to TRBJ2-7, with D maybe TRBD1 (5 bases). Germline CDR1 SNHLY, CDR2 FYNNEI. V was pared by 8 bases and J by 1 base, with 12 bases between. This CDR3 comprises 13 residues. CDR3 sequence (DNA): TGTGCCAGCGTCCAGGGCTTTTCCTACGAGCAGTACTTC. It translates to CASVQGFSYEQYF. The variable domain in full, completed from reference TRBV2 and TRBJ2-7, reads EPEVTQTPSHQVTQMGQEVILRCVPISNHLYFYWYRQILGQKVEFLVSFYNNEISEKSEIFDDQFSVERPDGSNFTLKIRSTKLEDSAMYFCASVQGFSYEQYFGPGTRLTVT.

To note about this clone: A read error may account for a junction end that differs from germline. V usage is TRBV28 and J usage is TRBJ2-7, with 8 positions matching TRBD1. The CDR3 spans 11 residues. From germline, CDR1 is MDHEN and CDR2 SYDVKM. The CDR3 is CASIGQGNLRF. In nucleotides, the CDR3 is TGTGCCAGCATTGGACAGGGCAATCTCCGTTTC.

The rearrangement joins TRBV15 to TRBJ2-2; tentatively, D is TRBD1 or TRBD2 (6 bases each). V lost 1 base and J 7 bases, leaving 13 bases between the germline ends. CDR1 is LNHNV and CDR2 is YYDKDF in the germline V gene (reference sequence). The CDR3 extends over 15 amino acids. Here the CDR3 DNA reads TGTGCCACCAGCAGAGGGGGGCTAGCGAACGGGGAGCTGTTTTTT. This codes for CATSRGGLANGELFF.

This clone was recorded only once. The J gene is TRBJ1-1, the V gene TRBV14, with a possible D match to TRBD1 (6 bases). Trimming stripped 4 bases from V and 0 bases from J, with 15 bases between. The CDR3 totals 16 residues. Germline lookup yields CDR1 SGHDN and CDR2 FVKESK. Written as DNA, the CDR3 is TGTGCCAGCAGCCCCAACCGGGACACCATGAACACTGAAGCTTTCTTT. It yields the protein CASSPNRDTMNTEAFF.

CDR3 amino acids: CASSPRTGESYGYTF. Here the CDR3 DNA reads TGTGCCAGCTCACCGCGAACAGGGGAGTCCTATGGCTACACCTTC. The V and J genes are TRBV18 and TRBJ1-2; 7 bases are a match to TRBD1. This CDR3 spans 15 amino acids. V trimming: 3 bases; J trimming: 4 bases; junction bases outside the gene matches: 8. Germline V CDR1 and CDR2: KGHSH, LQKENI. Variable domain in full (rest from reference TRBV18 and TRBJ1-2): NAGVMQNPRHLVRRRGQEARLRCSPMKGHSHVYWYRQLPEEGLKFMVYLQKENIIDESGMPKERFSAEFPKEGPSILRIQQVVRGDSAAYFCASSPRTGESYGYTFGSGTRLTVV.

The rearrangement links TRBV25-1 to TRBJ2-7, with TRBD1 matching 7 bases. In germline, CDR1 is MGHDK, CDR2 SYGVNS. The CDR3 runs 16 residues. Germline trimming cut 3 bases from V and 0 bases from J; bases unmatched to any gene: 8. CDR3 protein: CASSDRRQGGSYEQYF. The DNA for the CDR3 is TGTGCCAGCAGTGACCGCCGACAGGGCGGCTCCTACGAGCAGTACTTC.

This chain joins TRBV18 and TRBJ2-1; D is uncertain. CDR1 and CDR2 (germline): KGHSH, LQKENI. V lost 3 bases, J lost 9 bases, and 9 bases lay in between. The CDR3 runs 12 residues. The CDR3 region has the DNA TGTGCCAGCTCACCTTCGGAAAGTGAGCAGTTCTTC. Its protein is CASSPSESEQFF.

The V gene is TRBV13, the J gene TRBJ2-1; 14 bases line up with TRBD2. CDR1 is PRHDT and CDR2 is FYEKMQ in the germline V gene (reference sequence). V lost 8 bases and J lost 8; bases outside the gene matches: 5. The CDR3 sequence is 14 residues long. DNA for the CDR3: TGTGCCAGCGGGGGGACTAGCGGGAGTCATGAGCAGTTCTTC. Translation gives CASGGTSGSHEQFF.

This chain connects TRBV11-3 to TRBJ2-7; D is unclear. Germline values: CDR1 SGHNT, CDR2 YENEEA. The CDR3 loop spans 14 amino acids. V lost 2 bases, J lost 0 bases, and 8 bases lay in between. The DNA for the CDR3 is TGTGCCAGCAGCTTAAACCGCGTCTCCTACGAGCAGTACTTC. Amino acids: CASSLNRVSYEQYF.

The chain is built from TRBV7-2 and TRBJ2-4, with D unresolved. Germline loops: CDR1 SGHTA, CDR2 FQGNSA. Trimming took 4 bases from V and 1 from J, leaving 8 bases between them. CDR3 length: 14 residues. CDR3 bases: TGTGCCAGCAGCTCTCCTCTGGCCAAAAACATTCAGTACTTC. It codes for CASSSPLAKNIQYF.

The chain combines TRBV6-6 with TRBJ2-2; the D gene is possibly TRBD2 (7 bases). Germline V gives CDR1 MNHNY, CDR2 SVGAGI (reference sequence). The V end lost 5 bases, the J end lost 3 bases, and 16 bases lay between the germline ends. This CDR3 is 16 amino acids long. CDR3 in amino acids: CASSQRGGQYTGELFF. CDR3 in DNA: TGTGCCAGCAGTCAAAGGGGGGGCCAGTACACCGGGGAGCTGTTTTTT.

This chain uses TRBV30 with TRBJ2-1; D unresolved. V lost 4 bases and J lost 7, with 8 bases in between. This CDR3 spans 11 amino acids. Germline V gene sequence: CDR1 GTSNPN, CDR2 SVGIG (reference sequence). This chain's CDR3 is CAWTGENEQFF. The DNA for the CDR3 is TGTGCCTGGACAGGTGAAAATGAGCAGTTCTTC.

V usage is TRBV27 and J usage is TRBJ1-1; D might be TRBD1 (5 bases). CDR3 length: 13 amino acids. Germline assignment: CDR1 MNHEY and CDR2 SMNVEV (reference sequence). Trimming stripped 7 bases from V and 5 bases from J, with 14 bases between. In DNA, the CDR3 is TGTGCCAGCACTCAGTATGGGGGGACTGAAGCTTTCTTT. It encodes CASTQYGGTEAFF.